One sample yielded the 8 T cell receptor beta chains listed below, sequenced in a study of beta chain features in type 1 diabetes. TCRB transcripts that were expressed got sequenced, as all of the isolated RNA had been reverse transcribed. This table comes from immunoSEQ multiplex PCR, and its TCRdb copy is limited to in-frame clones, with some not included. Altogether about 45,000 clones are present, 65% to 70% being singletons, with the ten largest covering about 2.1%. Antigens for these TCRs are unknown. Whole-study results and caveats: Among patients with Type 1 diabetes, TCRB CDR3s were moderately but significantly shorter in every one of the four CD4+ subsets.

The specimen was Tregs from blood. These receptors all come from a young woman with type 1 diabetes.

The rearrangement uses TRBV6-6 and TRBJ1-5; unclear D gene. V shed 2 bases and J shed 5 bases, with 4 bases lying between them. The CDR3 consists of 12 residues. CDR1 is MNHNY and CDR2 is SVGAGI in the germline V gene (reference sequence). The CDR3 DNA sequence: TGTGCCAGCAGTTACCCAGATCAGCCCCAGCATTTT. It translates to CASSYPDQPQHF.

This chain links TRBV5-1 with TRBJ2-1; no clear D gene. The germline V gene has CDR1 SGHRS and CDR2 YFSETQ. There are 12 residues in the CDR3. Trimming pared 0 bases from V and 7 bases from J, leaving 5 bases between. CDR3 in DNA: TGCGCCAGCAGCTTGGAGCGAAATGAGCAGTTCTTC. Amino acid sequence: CASSLERNEQFF.

V gene TRBV7-2 combines with J gene TRBJ2-1; 7 bases map to TRBD1. CDR3 size: 12 residues. With V trimmed by 5 bases and J by 9 bases, 4 bases remained unmatched. Germline V gene lookup returns CDR1 SGHTA and CDR2 FQGNSA. CDR3: CASSPRGIEQFF. DNA of the CDR3: TGTGCCAGCAGCCCCAGGGGGATTGAGCAGTTCTTC.

By share, this clone ranks as medium-sized. The chain uses TRBV15 and TRBJ2-7; D not certain. CDR3 length equals 15 residues. V lost 1 base and J 7 bases, leaving 17 bases between the germline ends. The germline V gene has CDR1 LNHNV and CDR2 YYDKDF (reference sequence). The chain's CDR3 is CATSRGTLFTVEQYF. The CDR3 DNA reads TGTGCCACCAGCAGAGGTACGCTCTTTACTGTGGAGCAGTACTTC. The full variable domain, in which reference TRBV15 and TRBJ2-7 provide the parts outside the CDR3, is DAMVIQNPRYQVTQFGKPVTLSCSQTLNHNVMYWYQQKSSQAPKLLFHYYDKDFNNEADTPDNFQSRRPNTSFCFLDIRSPGLGDTAMYLCATSRGTLFTVEQYFGPGTRLTVT.

The CDR3 DNA reads TGTGCCAGCAGTTACTTAAGCGGGAGGGCCTACAATGAGCAGTTCTTC. Encoded protein: CASSYLSGRAYNEQFF. The chain combines TRBV6-5 with TRBJ2-1, with 10 bases that match TRBD2. Per germline, CDR1 MNHEY and CDR2 SVGAGI. V was pared by 1 base and J by 2 bases, with 2 bases of the junction left unmatched. The CDR3 length is 16 residues.

V gene TRBV2 combines with J gene TRBJ1-1; TRBD1 aligns across 9 bases. CDR1 is SNHLY and CDR2 is FYNNEI in the germline V gene. Unmatched junction bases numbered 6, after V lost 8 bases and J lost 8 bases. The CDR3 has 12 amino acids. The CDR3 protein is CASGQGYGEAFF. The CDR3 bases are TGTGCCAGCGGACAGGGGTACGGGGAAGCTTTCTTT.

The chain has TRBV25-1 and TRBJ1-6; no clear D. V was cut by 5 bases and J by 6 bases, with 11 bases left in between. CDR3 length equals 14 residues. The germline V gene has CDR1 MGHDK and CDR2 SYGVNS. The CDR3 DNA is TGTGCCAGCAGTAAACCGGGTCTTAATTCACCCCTCCACTTT. Translation gives CASSKPGLNSPLHF.

The V and J genes are TRBV7-2 and TRBJ2-7, with 11 bases aligning to TRBD1. The CDR3 is made up of 14 amino acids. V shed 5 bases and J 4 bases; nucleotides not matched to a gene: 4. CDR1 SGHTA and CDR2 FQGNSA come from the germline V gene. CDR3 DNA: TGTGCCAGCAGCGTCGGGACAGGGGGATACGAGCAGTACTTC. Its protein is CASSVGTGGYEQYF.